The present TCR beta chain was sequenced within a study of blood T cell repertoires in COVID-19 (dated by TCRdb to the early 2020s). Study-level background: The collaborator samples originated in the United States, Italy and Spain and spanned the acute and convalescent phases of COVID-19. The prospective study material was composed of cDNA or gDNA derived from T cells, B-cell-depleted T cells, or PBMCs. Deeply sampled blood TCRbeta repertoires from subjects exposed to, actively infected with, or recovered from COVID-19 were included in the dataset. The repertoires were released in a freely available public database intended as a resource for research on the immune response to SARS-CoV-2. The samples were drawn from two sources: the first 160 participants of the ongoing ImmuneRACE study, and 1,254 subjects contributed by 6 global collaborators. The sample metadata nearly always contained a de-identified subject ID, COVID-19 status, age in years and sex. HLA class I and class II types, where available, came from metadata supplied by the sample provider rather than from assay-based typing. Results and caveats for the whole study, not just this receptor: Clinical and demographic metadata were provided uncurated, with the amount varying by source and participant.

V is trimmed back by 0 bases and J by 5 bases, and the junction contains 1 base that no gene match accounts for. The CDR3 runs 14 amino acids, cysteine and phenylalanine included. The CDR3 DNA has 42 bases and is translated from base 1. CDR1 and CDR2 are read off the germline V gene as LGHNA and YNFKEQ. Another Seattle source contributed samples from volunteer blood donors who had recovered from COVID-19. Collaborating institutions collected whole blood in K2EDTA tubes following their own protocols. For TCRbeta analysis, collaborators shipped samples as frozen whole blood, isolated PBMCs, or DNA extracted from either of those sample types. As regards this clone: The antigen it recognizes is unknown. Base-call qualities are not available, and no considerably larger clone is one nucleotide away.

TCRbeta CDR3 regions were amplified from genomic DNA using the immunoSEQ Assay, a bias-controlled multiplex PCR. Per the source publication's procedure: The number of nucleated cells in each sample was estimated by amplification of reference gene primers within the assay. To quantify the absolute abundance of each unique TCRbeta CDR3 rearrangement, sequence reads were collapsed and filtered. Productive Simpson clonality was computed per sample as the square root of Simpson's diversity index over productive rearrangements. Entries here come from immuneACCESS through TCRdb and include only in-frame sequences with V and J called. Some clones fail to appear in such tables; in the studies checked, an unresolved V gene covers under half of the shortfall, and the cause of the remainder is unknown. For V, J and clone size, that table is used; D and trimming come from the DNA. The table for this sample lists about 260,000 clones; roughly nine tenths of them were counted only once. The top ten hold approximately 3.7% of the sample.

This sequence originates from a man in his fifties or sixties who had recovered from COVID-19. This sequence uses TRBV4-2 and TRBJ2-5; 9 junctional bases match TRBD2. Sequenced input: peripheral blood. The CDR3 loop reads CASSQESGGETQYF. The nucleotide sequence is given as TGTGCCAGCAGCCAAGAAAGCGGGGGGGAGACCCAGTACTTC.